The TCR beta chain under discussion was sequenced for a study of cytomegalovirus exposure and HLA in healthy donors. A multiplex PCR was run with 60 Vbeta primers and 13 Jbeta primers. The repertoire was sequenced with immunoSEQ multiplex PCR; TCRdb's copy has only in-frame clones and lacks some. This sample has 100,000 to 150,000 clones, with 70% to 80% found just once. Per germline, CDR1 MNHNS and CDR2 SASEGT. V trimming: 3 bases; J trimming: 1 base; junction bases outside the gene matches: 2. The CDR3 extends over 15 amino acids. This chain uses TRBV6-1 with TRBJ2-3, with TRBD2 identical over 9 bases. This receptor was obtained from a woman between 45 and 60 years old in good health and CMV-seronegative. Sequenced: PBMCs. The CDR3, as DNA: TGTGCCAGCAGTGAGATAGCGGGAGGCACAGATACGCAGTATTTT. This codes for CASSEIAGGTDTQYF.